Below, 9 T cell receptor beta chains from the same sample are listed, as sequenced in a study of OX40 agonist ivuxolimab in advanced cancers. TCRdb's table, derived via immunoSEQ multiplex PCR, lists solely in-frame clones and lacks some. Of more than 65,000 clones listed, about four fifths are singletons. This specimen consisted of CD4+ or CD8+ T cells sorted from blood, obtained in a trial of the OX40 agonist ivuxolimab. The receptors derive from an adult with an advanced solid tumor such as melanoma, head and neck, liver or kidney cancer.

This clone was observed a few times. The V gene is TRBV19, the J gene TRBJ1-5; no reliable D call. V was trimmed by 3 bases and J by 0 bases, leaving 9 bases between them. The CDR3 length is 15 residues. Looked up from germline, CDR1 is LNHDA and CDR2 is SQIVND (reference sequence). CDR3 sequence reads: CASSIVAYSNQPQHF. For the CDR3, the DNA is TGTGCCAGTAGTATTGTAGCTTATAGCAATCAGCCCCAGCATTTT.

The rearrangement links TRBV13 to TRBJ1-4, with TRBD1 as a possible D gene (5 bases). Germline V gives CDR1 PRHDT, CDR2 FYEKMQ (reference sequence). The CDR3 sequence is 15 residues long. Trimming removed 5 bases from V and 7 bases from J, with 17 bases in between. CDR3 protein: CASSVNTGGAEKLFF. The DNA of the CDR3 is TGTGCCAGCAGCGTAAACACCGGAGGGGCTGAAAAACTGTTTTTT.

The chain recombines TRBV30 with TRBJ1-1; the D is unclear. Per the germline V gene, CDR1 is GTSNPN and CDR2 is SVGIG (reference sequence). This CDR3 region has 15 residues. Trimming took 4 bases from V and 1 from J, leaving 16 bases between them. The CDR3 sequence: CAWITTWGGNTEAFF. The CDR3 DNA sequence: TGTGCCTGGATCACCACGTGGGGTGGGAACACTGAAGCTTTCTTT.

The chain has TRBV4-1 and TRBJ1-2; D not certain. The CDR3 runs to 14 residues. Germline V gene lookup returns CDR1 MGHRA and CDR2 YSYEKL. Trimming cost V 1 base and J 5 bases, with 11 bases left between them. This CDR3 reads CASSQAEQLYGYTF. The CDR3 region has the DNA TGCGCCAGCAGCCAAGCGGAACAGTTATATGGCTACACCTTC.

This clone was counted many times. The chain carries TRBV19 and TRBJ1-2; 7 bases line up with TRBD1. The CDR3 consists of 17 residues. J gave up 1 base and V 6 bases, and 14 bases lay outside the gene matches. CDR1 and CDR2 (germline): LNHDA, SQIVND (reference sequence). CDR3: CASRWTGPLIHNYGYTF. The CDR3 nucleotides read TGTGCCAGTAGATGGACAGGACCCCTCATCCATAACTATGGCTACACCTTC.

CDR3 nucleotides: TGTGCCAGCAGCTTAGAGGGGGGCAGGCTGAACACCGGGGAGCTGTTTTTT. This codes for CASSLEGGRLNTGELFF. The chain recombines TRBV7-2 with TRBJ2-2; D is possibly TRBD1 or TRBD2 (6 bases each). The CDR3 is made up of 17 amino acids. The germline V and J ends were trimmed by 1 base and 1 base, with 13 bases remaining between them. Germline assignment: CDR1 SGHTA and CDR2 FQGNSA. The complete variable domain, with remaining parts taken from reference TRBV7-2 and TRBJ2-2, reads GAGVSQSPSNKVTEKGKDVELRCDPISGHTALYWYRQSLGQGLEFLIYFQGNSAPDKSGLPSDRFSAERTGGSVSTLTIQRTQQEDSAVYLCASSLEGGRLNTGELFFGEGSRLTVL.

A few counts support this clone. The V gene is TRBV6-6, the J gene TRBJ2-3; perhaps D is TRBD1 or TRBD2 (5 bases each). Per germline, CDR1 MNHNY and CDR2 SVGAGI (reference sequence). There are 16 residues in the CDR3. V lost 2 bases to trimming and J lost 4 bases, with 16 bases between them. The CDR3 here is CASSYGTRPLADTQYF. The CDR3 DNA sequence: TGTGCCAGCAGTTACGGGACCAGGCCGTTGGCAGATACGCAGTATTTT.

This clone was seen repeatedly, ten times or more. V gene TRBV30 combines with J gene TRBJ1-5, with 7 bases identical to TRBD1. The CDR3 sequence is 13 residues long. Germline lookup yields CDR1 GTSNPN and CDR2 SVGIG (reference sequence). Unmatched junction bases numbered 3, after V lost 5 bases and J lost 2 bases. CDR3 sequence (DNA): TGTGCCTGGCAGGGGGGACGCAATCAGCCCCAGCATTTT. The encoded protein is CAWQGGRNQPQHF.

This clone was counted a single time. This same CDR3 is encoded by further DNA sequences in the sample. The gene calls are TRBV18 and TRBJ2-3; D ambiguous. V lost 2 bases to trimming and J lost 5 bases, with 5 bases between them. CDR1 is KGHSH and CDR2 is LQKENI in the germline V gene. The CDR3 is 12 amino acids. The CDR3 here is CASSPKEDTQYF. CDR3 nucleotides: TGTGCCAGCTCACCAAAGGAAGATACGCAGTATTTT.